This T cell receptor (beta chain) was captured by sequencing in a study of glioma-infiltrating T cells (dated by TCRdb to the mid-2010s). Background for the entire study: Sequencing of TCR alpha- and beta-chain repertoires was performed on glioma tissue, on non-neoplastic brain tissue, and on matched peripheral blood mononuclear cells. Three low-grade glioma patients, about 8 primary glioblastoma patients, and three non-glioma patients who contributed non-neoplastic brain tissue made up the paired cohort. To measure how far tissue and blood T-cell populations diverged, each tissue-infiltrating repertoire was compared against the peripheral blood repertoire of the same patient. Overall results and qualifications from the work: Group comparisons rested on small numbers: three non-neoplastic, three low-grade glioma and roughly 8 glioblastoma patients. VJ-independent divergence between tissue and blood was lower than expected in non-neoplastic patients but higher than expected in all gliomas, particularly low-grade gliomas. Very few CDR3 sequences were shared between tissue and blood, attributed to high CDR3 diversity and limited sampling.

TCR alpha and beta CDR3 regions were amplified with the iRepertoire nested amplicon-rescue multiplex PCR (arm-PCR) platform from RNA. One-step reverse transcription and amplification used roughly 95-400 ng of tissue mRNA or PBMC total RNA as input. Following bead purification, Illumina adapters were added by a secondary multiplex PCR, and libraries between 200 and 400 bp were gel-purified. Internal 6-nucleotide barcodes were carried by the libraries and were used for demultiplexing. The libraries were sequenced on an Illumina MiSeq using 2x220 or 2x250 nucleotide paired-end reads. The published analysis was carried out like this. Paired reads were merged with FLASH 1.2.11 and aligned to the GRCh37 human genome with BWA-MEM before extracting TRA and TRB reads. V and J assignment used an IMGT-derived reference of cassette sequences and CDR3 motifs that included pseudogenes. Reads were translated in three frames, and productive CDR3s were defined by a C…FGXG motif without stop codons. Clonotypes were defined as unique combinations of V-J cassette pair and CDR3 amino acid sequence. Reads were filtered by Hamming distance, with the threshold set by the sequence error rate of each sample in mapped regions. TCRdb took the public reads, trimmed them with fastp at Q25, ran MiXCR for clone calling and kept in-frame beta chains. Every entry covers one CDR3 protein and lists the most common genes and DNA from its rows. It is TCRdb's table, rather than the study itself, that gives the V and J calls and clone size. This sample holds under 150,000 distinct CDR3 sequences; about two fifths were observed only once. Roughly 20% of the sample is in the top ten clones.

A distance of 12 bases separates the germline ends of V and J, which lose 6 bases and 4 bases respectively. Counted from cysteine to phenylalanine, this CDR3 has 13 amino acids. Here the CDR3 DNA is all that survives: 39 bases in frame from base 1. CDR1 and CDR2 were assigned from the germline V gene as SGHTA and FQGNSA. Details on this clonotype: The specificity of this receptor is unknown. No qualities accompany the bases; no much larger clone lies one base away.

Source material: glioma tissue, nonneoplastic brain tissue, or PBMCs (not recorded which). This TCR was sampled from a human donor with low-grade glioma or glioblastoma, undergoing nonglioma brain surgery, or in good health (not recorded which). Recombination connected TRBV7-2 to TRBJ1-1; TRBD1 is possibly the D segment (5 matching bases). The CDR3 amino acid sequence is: CASRAGTATEAFF. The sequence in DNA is TGTGCCAGCAGGGCTGGGACCGCCACTGAAGCTTTCTTT.